The clone carrying this T cell receptor beta chain was seen a single time. The study assigned cohorts using participant-reported clinical history. These data originate in a study of blood T cell repertoires in COVID-19. Study in general: The United States, Italy and Spain provided the acute and convalescent COVID-19 samples. Sources were T cells, B-cell-depleted T cells, or PBMCs; the material itself was cDNA or gDNA.

Trimming stripped 4 bases from V and 4 bases from J, with 16 bases between. Germline V gene data show CDR1 as SQVTM and CDR2 as ANQGSEA. The length of the CDR3 is 14 residues. Methods used by the authors: Amplifying reference gene primers gave estimates of nucleated cell counts. This table comes from immunoSEQ multiplex PCR, and its TCRdb copy is limited to in-frame clones, with some not included. V and J calls and clone size follow that table, whereas D and trimming were derived from the DNA. The data hold about 230,000 clones, with about nine tenths observed a single time. V usage is TRBV29-1 and J usage is TRBJ1-1; TRBD1 might be the D (6 bases). Sequencing was done on a sample of PBMCs or T cells enriched from blood (not recorded which). This TCR came from a woman between 25 and 40 years old with acute COVID-19. The CDR3 DNA reads as TGCAGCGTTGTAAGGGGTCCAGGGGCCACTGAAGCTTTCTTT. Amino acid sequence: CSVVRGPGATEAFF.